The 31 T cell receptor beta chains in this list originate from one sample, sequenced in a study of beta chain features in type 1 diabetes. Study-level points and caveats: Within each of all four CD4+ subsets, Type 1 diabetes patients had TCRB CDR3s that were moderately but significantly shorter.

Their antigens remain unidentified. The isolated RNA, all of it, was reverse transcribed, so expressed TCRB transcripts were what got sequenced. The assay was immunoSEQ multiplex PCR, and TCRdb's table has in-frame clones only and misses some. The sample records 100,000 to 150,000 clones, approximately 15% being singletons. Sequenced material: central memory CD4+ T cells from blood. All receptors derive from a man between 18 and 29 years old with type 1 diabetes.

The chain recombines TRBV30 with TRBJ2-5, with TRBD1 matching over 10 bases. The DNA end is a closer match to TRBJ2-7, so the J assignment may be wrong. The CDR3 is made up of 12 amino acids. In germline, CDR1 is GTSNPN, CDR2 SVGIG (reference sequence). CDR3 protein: CAWGQGAYEQYF. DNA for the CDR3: TGTGCCTGGGGACAGGGGGCCTACGAGCAGTACTTC.

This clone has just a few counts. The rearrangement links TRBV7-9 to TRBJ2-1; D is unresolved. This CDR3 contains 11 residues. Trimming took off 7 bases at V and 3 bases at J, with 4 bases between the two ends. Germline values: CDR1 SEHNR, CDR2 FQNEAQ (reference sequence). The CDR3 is CASKLYNEQFF. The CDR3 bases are TGTGCCAGCAAACTCTACAATGAGCAGTTCTTC.

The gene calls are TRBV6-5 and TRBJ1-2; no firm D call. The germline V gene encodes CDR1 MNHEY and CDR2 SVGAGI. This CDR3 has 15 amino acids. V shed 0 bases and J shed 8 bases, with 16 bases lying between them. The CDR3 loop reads CASSYSIAGLYGYTF. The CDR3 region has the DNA TGTGCCAGCAGTTACTCGATCGCGGGTCTGTACGGCTACACCTTC.

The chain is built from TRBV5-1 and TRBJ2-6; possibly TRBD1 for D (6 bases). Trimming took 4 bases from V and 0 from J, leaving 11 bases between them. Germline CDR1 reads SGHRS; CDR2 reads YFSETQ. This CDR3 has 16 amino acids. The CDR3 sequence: CASSITGSSGANVLTF. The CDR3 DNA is TGCGCCAGCAGCATCACAGGGTCCTCTGGGGCCAACGTCCTGACTTTC.

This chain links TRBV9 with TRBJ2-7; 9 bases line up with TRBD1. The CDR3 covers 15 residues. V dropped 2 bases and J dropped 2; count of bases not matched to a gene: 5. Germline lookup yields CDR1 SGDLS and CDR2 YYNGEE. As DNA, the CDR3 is TGTGCCAGCAGCGTCAATGGGGACAGGGCCTACGAGCAGTACTTC. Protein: CASSVNGDRAYEQYF.

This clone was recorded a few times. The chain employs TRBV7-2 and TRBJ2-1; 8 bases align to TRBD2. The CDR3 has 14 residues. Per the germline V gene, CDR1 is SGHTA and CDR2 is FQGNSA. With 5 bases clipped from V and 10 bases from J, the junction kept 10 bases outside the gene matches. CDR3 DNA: TGTGCCAGCAGCCCCACGGGGGGGGCAAAGGAGCAGTTCTTC. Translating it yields CASSPTGGAKEQFF.

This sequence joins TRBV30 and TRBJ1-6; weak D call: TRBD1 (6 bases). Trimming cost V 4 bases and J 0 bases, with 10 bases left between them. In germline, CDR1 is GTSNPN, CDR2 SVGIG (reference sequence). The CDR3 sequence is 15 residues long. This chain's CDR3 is CAWTQDSSYNSPLHF. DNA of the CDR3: TGTGCCTGGACTCAGGACAGCTCCTATAATTCACCCCTCCACTTT.

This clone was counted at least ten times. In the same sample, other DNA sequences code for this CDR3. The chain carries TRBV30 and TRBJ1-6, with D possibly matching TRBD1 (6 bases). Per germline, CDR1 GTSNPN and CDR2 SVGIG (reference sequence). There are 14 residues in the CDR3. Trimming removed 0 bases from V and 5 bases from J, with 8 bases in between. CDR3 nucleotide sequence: TGTGCCTGGAGTGTGGACAGCAATAATTCACCCCTCCACTTT. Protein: CAWSVDSNNSPLHF. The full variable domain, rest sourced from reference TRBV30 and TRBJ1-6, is SQTIHQWPATLVQPVGSPLSLECTVEGTSNPNLYWYRQAAGRGLQLLFYSVGIGQISSEVPQNLSASRPQDRQFILSSKKLLLSDSGFYLCAWSVDSNNSPLHFGNGTRLTVT.

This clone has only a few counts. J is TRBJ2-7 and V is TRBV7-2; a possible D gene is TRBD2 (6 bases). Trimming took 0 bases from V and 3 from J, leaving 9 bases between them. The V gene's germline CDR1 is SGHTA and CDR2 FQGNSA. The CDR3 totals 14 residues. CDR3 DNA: TGTGCCAGCAGCTTAGCGGGAGGAGACTACGAGCAGTACTTC. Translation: CASSLAGGDYEQYF.

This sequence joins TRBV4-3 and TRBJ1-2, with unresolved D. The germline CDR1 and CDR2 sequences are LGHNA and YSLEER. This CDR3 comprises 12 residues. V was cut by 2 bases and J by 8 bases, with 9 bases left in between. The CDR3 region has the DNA TGCGCCAGCAGCCAACTCGGGGAAGGCTACACCTTC. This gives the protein CASSQLGEGYTF.

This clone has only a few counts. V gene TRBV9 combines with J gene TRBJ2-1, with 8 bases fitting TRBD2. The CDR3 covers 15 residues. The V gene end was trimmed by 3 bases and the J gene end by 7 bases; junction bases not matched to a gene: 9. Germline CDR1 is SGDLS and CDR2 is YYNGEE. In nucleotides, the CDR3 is TGTGCCAGCAGCGGGACTAGCCTAAGTGGAAATGAGCAGTTCTTC. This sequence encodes CASSGTSLSGNEQFF.

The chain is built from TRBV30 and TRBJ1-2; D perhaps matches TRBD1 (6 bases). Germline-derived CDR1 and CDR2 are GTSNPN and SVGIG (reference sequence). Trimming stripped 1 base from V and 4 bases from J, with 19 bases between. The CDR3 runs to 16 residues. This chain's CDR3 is CAWSAADRGPIYGYTF. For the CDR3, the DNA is TGTGCCTGGAGTGCCGCCGACCGGGGGCCTATCTATGGCTACACCTTC. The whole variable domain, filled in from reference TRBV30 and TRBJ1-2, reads SQTIHQWPATLVQPVGSPLSLECTVEGTSNPNLYWYRQAAGRGLQLLFYSVGIGQISSEVPQNLSASRPQDRQFILSSKKLLLSDSGFYLCAWSAADRGPIYGYTFGSGTRLTVV.

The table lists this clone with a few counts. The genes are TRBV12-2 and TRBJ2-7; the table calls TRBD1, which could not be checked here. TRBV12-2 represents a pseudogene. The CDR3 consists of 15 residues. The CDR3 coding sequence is TGTGCAGGACTACGGAGGGGGCGACCCCTGTACGAGCAGTACTTC. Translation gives CAGLRRGRPLYEQYF.

The CDR3, as DNA: TGTGCCAGCACCCAAAGGGGGCACACAGATACGCAGTATTTT. This gives the protein CASTQRGHTDTQYF. The chain joins TRBV7-2 to TRBJ2-3; 7 bases agree with TRBD1. J lost 2 bases, V lost 7 bases, and 6 bases had no gene match. Germline-derived CDR1 and CDR2 are SGHTA and FQGNSA. The CDR3 loop spans 14 amino acids.

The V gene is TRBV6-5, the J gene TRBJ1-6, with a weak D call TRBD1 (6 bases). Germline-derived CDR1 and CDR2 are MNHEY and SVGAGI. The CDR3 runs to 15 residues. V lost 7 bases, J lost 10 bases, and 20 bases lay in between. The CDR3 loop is CASNARPDSRSPLHF. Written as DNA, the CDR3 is TGTGCCAGCAATGCCCGCCCGGACAGTCGGTCACCCCTCCACTTT.

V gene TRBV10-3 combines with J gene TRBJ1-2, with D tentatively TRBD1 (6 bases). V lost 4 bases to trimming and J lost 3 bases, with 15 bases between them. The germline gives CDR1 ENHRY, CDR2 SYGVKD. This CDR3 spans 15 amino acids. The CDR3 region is CAISVYGGEDYGYTF. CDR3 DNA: TGTGCCATCAGTGTTTACGGGGGCGAAGACTATGGCTACACCTTC.

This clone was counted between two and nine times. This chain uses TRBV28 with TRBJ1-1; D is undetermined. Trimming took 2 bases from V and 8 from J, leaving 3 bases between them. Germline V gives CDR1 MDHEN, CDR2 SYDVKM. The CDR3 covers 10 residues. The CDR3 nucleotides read TGTGCCAGCAGTTTAAGGGAAGCTTTCTTT. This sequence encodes CASSLREAFF.

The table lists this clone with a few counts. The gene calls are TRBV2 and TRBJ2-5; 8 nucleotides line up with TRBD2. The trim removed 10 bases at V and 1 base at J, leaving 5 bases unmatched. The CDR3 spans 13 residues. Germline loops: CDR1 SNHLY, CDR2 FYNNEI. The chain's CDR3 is CANPLAGQETQYF. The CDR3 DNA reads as TGTGCCAACCCCCTAGCGGGCCAAGAGACCCAGTACTTC. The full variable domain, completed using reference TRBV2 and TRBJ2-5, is EPEVTQTPSHQVTQMGQEVILRCVPISNHLYFYWYRQILGQKVEFLVSFYNNEISEKSEIFDDQFSVERPDGSNFTLKIRSTKLEDSAMYFCANPLAGQETQYFGPGTRLLVL.

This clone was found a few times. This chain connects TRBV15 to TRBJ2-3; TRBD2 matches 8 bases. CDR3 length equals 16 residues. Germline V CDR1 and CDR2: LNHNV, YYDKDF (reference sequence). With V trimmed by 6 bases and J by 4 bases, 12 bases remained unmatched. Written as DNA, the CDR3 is TGTGCCACCAGGGTCTTCTCGCGGGGGGTTGCAGATACGCAGTATTTT. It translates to CATRVFSRGVADTQYF. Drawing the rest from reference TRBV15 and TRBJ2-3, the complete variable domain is DAMVIQNPRYQVTQFGKPVTLSCSQTLNHNVMYWYQQKSSQAPKLLFHYYDKDFNNEADTPDNFQSRRPNTSFCFLDIRSPGLGDTAMYLCATRVFSRGVADTQYFGPGTRLTVL.

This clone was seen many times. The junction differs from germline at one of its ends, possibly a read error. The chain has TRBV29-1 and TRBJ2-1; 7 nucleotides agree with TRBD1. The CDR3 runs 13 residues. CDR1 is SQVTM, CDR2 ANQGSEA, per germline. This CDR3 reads CSVEGVSETGKVF. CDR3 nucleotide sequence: TGCAGCGTTGAAGGAGTAAGCGAGACAGGGAAGGTCTTC.

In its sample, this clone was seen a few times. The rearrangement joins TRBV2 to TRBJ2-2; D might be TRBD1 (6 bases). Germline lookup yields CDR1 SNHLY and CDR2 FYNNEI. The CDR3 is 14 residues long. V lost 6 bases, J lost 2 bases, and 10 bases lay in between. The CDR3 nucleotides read TGTGCCAGCAGGATACAGGGTAACACCGGGGAGCTGTTTTTT. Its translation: CASRIQGNTGELFF.

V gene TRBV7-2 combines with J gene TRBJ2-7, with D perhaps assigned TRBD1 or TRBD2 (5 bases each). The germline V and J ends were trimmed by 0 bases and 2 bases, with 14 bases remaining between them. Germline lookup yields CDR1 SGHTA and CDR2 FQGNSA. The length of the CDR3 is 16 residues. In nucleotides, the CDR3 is TGTGCCAGCAGCTTAGCGCAACAGGACTTTCCCTACGAGCAGTACTTC. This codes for CASSLAQQDFPYEQYF.

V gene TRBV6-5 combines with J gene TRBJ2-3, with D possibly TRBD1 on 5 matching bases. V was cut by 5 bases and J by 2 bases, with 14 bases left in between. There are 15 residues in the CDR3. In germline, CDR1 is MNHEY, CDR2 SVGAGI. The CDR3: CASSPRVPNTDTQYF. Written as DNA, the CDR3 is TGTGCCAGCAGTCCCAGGGTCCCGAACACAGATACGCAGTATTTT.

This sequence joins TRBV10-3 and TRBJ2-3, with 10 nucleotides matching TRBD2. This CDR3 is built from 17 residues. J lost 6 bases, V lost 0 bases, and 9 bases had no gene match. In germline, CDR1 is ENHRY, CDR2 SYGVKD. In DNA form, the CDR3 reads TGTGCCATCAGTGAGTCGGTAGCGGGGGGCCCGGGGGATACGCAGTATTTT. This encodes CAISESVAGGPGDTQYF.

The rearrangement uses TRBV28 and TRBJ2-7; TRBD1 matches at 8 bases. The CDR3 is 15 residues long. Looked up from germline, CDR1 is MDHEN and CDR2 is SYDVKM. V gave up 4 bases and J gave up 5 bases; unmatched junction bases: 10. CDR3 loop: CASSSSGGATNEQYF. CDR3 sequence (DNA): TGTGCCAGCAGTTCCTCAGGGGGCGCAACGAACGAGCAGTACTTC.

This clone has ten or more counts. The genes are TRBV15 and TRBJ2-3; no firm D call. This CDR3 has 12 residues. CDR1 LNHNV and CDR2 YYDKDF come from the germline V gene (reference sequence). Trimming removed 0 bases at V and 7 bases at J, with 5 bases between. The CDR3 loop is CATSRDRNTQYF. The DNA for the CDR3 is TGTGCCACCAGCAGAGATAGAAATACGCAGTATTTT.

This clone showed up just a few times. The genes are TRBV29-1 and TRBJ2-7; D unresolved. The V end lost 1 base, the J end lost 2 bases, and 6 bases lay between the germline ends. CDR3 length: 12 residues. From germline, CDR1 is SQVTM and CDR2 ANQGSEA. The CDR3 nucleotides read TGCAGCGTTGAAGTGCCACCCTACGAGCAGTACTTC. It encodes CSVEVPPYEQYF.

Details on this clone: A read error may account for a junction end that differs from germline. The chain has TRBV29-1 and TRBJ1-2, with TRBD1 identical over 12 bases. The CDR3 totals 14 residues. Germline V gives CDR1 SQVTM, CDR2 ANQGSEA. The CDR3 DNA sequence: TGCAGCGGTCGGACCGGGACAGGGGGCTATAGCTACACCTTC. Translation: CSGRTGTGGYSYTF. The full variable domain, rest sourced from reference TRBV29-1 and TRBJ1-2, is SAVISQKPSRDICQRGTSLTIQCQVDSQVTMMFWYRQQPGQSLTLIATANQGSEATYESGFVIDKFPISRPNLTFSTLTVSNMSPEDSSIYLCSGRTGTGGYSYTFGSGTRLTVV.

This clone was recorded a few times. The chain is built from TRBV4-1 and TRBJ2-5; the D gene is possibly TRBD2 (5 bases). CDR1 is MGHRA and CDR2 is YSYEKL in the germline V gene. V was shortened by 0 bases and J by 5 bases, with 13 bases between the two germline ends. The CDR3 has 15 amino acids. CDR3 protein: CASSQERGSAETQYF. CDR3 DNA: TGCGCCAGCAGCCAAGAAAGAGGGTCGGCGGAGACCCAGTACTTC.

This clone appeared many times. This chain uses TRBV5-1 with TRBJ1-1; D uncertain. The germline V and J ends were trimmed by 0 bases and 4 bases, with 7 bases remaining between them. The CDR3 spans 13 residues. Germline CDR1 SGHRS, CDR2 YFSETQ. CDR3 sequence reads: CASSLDTSTEAFF. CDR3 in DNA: TGCGCCAGCAGCTTGGACACTTCCACTGAAGCTTTCTTT.

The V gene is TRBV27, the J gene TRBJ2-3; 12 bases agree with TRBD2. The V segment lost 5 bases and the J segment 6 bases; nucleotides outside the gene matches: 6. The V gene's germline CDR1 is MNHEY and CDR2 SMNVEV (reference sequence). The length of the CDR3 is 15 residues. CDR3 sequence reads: CASSVRTSGVDTQYF. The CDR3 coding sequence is TGTGCCAGCAGTGTCAGGACTAGCGGGGTGGATACGCAGTATTTT.